The 10 T cell receptor beta chains reported below all come from one sample, sequenced in a study of shared clonotypes between healthy human individuals. Some clones are missing from TCRdb's copy, which holds only in-frame ones; the method was immunoSEQ multiplex PCR. This sample has under 2.5 million clones, with 92% found just once. Sequencing was done on a sample of naive CD4+ T cells from PBMCs. Subset indicated: CD45RA+ positively selected. The receptor source for this set is a man aged 18 to 29 in good health. Some clones in this sample may be carry-over from other donors' samples.

V gene TRBV6-4 combines with J gene TRBJ2-7; 7 bases align to TRBD2. V shed 1 base and J 2 bases; nucleotides not matched to a gene: 5. The CDR3 is 15 residues long. Germline CDR1 and CDR2: MRHNA and SNTAGT. The CDR3 loop is CASSDWGGTTYEQYF. For the CDR3, the DNA is TGTGCCAGCAGTGACTGGGGGGGGACGACCTACGAGCAGTACTTC.

The chain employs TRBV28 and TRBJ2-3; D perhaps matches TRBD1 (6 bases). CDR3 length: 14 amino acids. The germline gives CDR1 MDHEN, CDR2 SYDVKM. Trimming removed 6 bases from V and 0 bases from J, with 10 bases in between. CDR3 coding DNA: TGTGCCAGCAGAAAAGACAGGAGCACAGATACGCAGTATTTT. Translation gives CASRKDRSTDTQYF.

The J gene is TRBJ2-7, the V gene TRBV7-2; 7 bases align to TRBD2. Germline trimming cut 2 bases from V and 1 base from J; bases unmatched to any gene: 5. CDR1 is SGHTA and CDR2 is FQGNSA in the germline V gene. The CDR3 loop spans 15 amino acids. For the CDR3, the DNA is TGTGCCAGCAGCTTACAGGCGGGAGAGTCCTACGAGCAGTACTTC. This gives the protein CASSLQAGESYEQYF.

The chain joins TRBV5-4 to TRBJ1-1; D ambiguous. CDR1 SGHNT and CDR2 YYREEE come from the germline V gene (reference sequence). The CDR3 runs to 16 residues. With 1 base removed from V and 0 bases from J, the gap between germline ends came to 13 bases. The CDR3 coding sequence is TGTGCCAGCAGCTTGTACCGAACCGCCATGAACACTGAAGCTTTCTTT. As protein: CASSLYRTAMNTEAFF.

There are a few counts of this clone. The chain uses TRBV5-1 and TRBJ1-1; TRBD1 aligns across 9 bases. The CDR3 is 15 residues long. Germline V lookup: CDR1 SGHRS, CDR2 YFSETQ. V lost 1 base to trimming and J lost 5 bases; unmatched junction nucleotides: 6. CDR3 in DNA: TGCGCCAGCAGCTTGTCCCCCGGACAGGGGACTGAAGCTTTCTTT. This sequence encodes CASSLSPGQGTEAFF.

The DNA for the CDR3 is TGTGCCAGCAGCCCGCACGCGGGGGACAATGAGCAGTTCTTC. Its protein product is CASSPHAGDNEQFF. This chain connects TRBV7-9 to TRBJ2-1; 7 positions match TRBD2. J gave up 5 bases and V 5 bases, and 6 bases lay outside the gene matches. In germline, CDR1 is SEHNR, CDR2 FQNEAQ (reference sequence). The CDR3 spans 14 residues.

The V call is TRBV20-1, the J call TRBJ2-1, with D unclear. Germline CDR1 is DFQATT and CDR2 is SNEGSKA (reference sequence). The CDR3 length is 11 residues. Deletions cut 5 bases from V and 8 bases from J, with 10 bases between. CDR3 DNA sequence: TGCAGTGCTGACCCCGCTGATGAGCAGTTCTTC. This encodes CSADPADEQFF.

The chain links TRBV28 to TRBJ2-3, with TRBD2 matching 12 bases. CDR3 length: 17 amino acids. CDR1 is MDHEN, CDR2 SYDVKM, per germline. J was trimmed by 0 bases and V by 3 bases; bases with no gene match: 4. This CDR3 is CASSLGTSGPSTDTQYF. CDR3 DNA: TGTGCCAGCAGTTTGGGGACTAGCGGGCCTAGCACAGATACGCAGTATTTT. Looking up the rest from reference TRBV28 and TRBJ2-3 gives the full variable domain: DVKVTQSSRYLVKRTGEKVFLECVQDMDHENMFWYRQDPGLGLRLIYFSYDVKMKEKGDIPEGYSVSREKKERFSLILESASTNQTSMYLCASSLGTSGPSTDTQYFGPGTRLTVL.

The J gene is TRBJ2-3, the V gene TRBV7-9; D is unresolved. V was clipped by 10 bases and J by 9 bases, with 23 bases between them. CDR1 and CDR2 (germline): SEHNR, FQNEAQ (reference sequence). The CDR3 loop spans 14 amino acids. CDR3 region: CATNPNPNDLTQYF. The CDR3 nucleotides read TGTGCCACTAACCCGAATCCCAACGACCTAACGCAGTATTTT.

The gene calls are TRBV11-2 and TRBJ2-1; TRBD1 might be the D (6 bases). The V end lost 0 bases, the J end lost 8 bases, and 14 bases lay between the germline ends. This CDR3 spans 15 amino acids. CDR1 is SGHAT, CDR2 FQNNGV, per germline. CDR3 bases: TGTGCCAGCAGCTTAGACGGGACAAGTGCCGATGAGCAGTTCTTC. Translated: CASSLDGTSADEQFF.